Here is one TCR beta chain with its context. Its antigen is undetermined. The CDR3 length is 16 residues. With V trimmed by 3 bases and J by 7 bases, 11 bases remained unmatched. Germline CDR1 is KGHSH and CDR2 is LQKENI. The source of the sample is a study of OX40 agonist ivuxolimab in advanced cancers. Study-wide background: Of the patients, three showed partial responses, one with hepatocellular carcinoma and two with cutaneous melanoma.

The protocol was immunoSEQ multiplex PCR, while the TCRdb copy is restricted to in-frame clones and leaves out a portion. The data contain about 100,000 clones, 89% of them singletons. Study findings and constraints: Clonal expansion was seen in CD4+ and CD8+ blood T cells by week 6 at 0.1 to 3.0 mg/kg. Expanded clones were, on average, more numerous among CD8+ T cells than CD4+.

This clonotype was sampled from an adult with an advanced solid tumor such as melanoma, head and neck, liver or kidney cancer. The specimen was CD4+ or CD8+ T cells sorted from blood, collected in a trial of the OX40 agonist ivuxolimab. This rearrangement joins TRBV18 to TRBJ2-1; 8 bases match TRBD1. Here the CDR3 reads CASSPEPGQAENEQFF. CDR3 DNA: TGTGCCAGCTCACCGGAACCGGGACAGGCGGAGAATGAGCAGTTCTTC.